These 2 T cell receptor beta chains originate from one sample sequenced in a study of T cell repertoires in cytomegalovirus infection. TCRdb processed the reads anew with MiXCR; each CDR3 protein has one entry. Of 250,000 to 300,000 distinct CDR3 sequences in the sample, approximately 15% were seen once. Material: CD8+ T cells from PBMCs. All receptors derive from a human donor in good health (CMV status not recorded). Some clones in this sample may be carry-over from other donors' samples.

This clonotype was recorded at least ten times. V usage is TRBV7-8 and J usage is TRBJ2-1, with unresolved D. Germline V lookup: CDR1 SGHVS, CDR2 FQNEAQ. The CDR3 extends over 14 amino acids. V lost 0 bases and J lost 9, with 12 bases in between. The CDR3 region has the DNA TGTGCCAGCAGCTTAGCCCCAGGTGCCCGTGAGCAGTTCTTC. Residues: CASSLAPGAREQFF.

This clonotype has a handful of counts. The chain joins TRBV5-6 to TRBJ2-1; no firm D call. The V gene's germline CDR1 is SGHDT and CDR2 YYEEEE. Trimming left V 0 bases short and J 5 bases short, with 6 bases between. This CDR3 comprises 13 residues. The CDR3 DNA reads TGTGCCAGCAGCTTGGACAGAGACAATGAGCAGTTCTTC. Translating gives CASSLDRDNEQFF.